This T cell receptor (beta chain) was profiled in a study of blood T cell repertoires in COVID-19. Across the study: The study drew acute and convalescent COVID-19 samples from the United States, Italy and Spain. T cells, B-cell-depleted T cells, or PBMCs provided the cDNA or gDNA that served as material.

Trimming removed 8 bases at V and 3 bases at J, with 11 bases between. Germline CDR1 reads SNHLY; CDR2 reads FYNNEI. This CDR3 comprises 12 residues. Original methodology: Estimation of nucleated cell counts was performed using reference gene primer amplification. This table comes from immunoSEQ multiplex PCR, and its TCRdb copy is limited to in-frame clones, with some not included. That table furnishes V, J and clone size, whereas the DNA furnished D and trimming. This table holds 200,000 to 250,000 clones, more than 75% found once. The chain combines TRBV2 with TRBJ2-7; D uncertain. The sequencing input was peripheral blood. This sequence was found in a man aged 80 or over with acute or convalescent COVID-19. CDR3 in DNA: TGTGCCAGCGACGATGCTAGCTACGAGCAGTACTTC. Protein: CASDDASYEQYF.